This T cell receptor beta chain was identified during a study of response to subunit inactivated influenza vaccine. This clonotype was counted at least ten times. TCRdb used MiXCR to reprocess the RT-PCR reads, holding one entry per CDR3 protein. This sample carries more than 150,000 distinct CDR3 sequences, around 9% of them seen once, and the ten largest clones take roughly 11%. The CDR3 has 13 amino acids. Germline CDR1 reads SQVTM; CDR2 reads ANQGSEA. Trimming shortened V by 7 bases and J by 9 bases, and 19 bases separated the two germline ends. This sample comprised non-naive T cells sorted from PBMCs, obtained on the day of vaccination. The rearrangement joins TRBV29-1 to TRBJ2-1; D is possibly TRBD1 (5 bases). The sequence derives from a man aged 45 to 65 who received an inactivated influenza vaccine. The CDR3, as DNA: TGCAGCGGCCTCGGAGACAGCCTGAGTGAGCAGTTCTTC. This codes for CSGLGDSLSEQFF.